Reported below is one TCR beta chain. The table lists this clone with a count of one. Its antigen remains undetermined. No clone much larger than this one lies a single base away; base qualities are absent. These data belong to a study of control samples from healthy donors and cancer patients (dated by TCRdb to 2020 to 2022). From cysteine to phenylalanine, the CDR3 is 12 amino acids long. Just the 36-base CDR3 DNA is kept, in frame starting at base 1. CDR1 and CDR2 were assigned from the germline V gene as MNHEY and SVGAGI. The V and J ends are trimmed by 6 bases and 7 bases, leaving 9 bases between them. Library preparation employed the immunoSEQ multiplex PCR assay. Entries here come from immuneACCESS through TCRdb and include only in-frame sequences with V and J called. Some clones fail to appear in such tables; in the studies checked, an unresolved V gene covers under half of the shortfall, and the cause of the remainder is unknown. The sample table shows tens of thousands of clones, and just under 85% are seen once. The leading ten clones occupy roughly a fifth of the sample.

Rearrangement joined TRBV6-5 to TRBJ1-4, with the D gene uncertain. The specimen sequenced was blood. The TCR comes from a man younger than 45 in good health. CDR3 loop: CASSQNSEKLFF. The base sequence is TGTGCCAGCAGCCAGAATAGTGAAAAACTGTTTTTT.